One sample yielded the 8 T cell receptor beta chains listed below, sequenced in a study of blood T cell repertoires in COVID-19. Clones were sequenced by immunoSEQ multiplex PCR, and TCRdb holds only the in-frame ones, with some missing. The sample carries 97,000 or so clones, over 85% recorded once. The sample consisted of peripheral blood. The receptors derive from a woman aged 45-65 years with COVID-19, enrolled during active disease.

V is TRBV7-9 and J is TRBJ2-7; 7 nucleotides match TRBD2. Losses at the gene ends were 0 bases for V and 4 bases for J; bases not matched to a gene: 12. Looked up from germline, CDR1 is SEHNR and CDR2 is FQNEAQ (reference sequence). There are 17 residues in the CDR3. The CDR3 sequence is CASSLAGRASSSYEQYF. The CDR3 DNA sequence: TGTGCCAGCAGCTTAGCTGGGAGGGCTAGCAGTTCGTACGAGCAGTACTTC.

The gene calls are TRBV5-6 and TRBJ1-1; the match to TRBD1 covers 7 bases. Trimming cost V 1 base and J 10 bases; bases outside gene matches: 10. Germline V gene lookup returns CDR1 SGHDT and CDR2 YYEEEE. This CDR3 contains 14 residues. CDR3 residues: CASSLRGPRSGAFF. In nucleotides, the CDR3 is TGTGCCAGCAGCTTGAGGGGGCCTAGGTCAGGAGCTTTCTTT.

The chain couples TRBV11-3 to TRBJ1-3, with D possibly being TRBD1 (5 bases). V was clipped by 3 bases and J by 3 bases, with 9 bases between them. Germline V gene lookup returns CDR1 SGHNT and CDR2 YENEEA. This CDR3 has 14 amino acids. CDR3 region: CASSFNRIGNTIYF. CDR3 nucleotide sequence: TGTGCCAGCAGCTTCAACAGGATTGGAAACACCATATATTTT.

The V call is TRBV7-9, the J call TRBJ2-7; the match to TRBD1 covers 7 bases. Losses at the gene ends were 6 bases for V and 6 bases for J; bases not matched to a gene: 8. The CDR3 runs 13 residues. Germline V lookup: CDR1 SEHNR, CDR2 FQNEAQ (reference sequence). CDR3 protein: CASSNRGLGEQYF. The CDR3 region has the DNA TGTGCCAGCAGTAACAGGGGTTTGGGCGAGCAGTACTTC.

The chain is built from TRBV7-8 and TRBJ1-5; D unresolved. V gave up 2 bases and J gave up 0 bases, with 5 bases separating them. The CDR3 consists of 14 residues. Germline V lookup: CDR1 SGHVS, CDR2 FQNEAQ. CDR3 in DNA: TGTGCCAGCAGCTTAAGCGATAGCAATCAGCCCCAGCATTTT. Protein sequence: CASSLSDSNQPQHF.

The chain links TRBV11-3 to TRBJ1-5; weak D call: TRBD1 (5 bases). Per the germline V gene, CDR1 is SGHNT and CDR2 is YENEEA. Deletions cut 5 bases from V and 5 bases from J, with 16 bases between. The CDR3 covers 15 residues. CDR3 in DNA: TGTGCCAGCAGCCGACAGAAAGGCGCGGATCAGCCCCAGCATTTT. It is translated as CASSRQKGADQPQHF.

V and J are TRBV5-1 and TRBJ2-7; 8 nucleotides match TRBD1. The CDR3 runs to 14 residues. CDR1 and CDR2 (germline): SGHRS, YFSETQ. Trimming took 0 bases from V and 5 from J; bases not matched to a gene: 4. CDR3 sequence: CASSLGDRGHEQYF. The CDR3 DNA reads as TGCGCCAGCAGCTTGGGTGACAGGGGCCACGAGCAGTACTTC. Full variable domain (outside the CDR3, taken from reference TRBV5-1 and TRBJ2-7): KAGVTQTPRYLIKTRGQQVTLSCSPISGHRSVSWYQQTPGQGLQFLFEYFSETQRNKGNFPGRFSGRQFSNSRSEMNVSTLELGDSALYLCASSLGDRGHEQYFGPGTRLTVT.

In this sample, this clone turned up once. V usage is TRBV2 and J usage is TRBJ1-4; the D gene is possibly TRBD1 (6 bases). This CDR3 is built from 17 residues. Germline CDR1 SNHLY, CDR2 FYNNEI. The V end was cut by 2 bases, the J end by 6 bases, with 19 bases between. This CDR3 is CASSEKGGVGAHEKLFF. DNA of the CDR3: TGTGCCAGCAGTGAAAAGGGGGGGGTAGGAGCTCATGAAAAACTGTTTTTT.